The sequence of this TCR beta chain was determined in a study of cytomegalovirus exposure and HLA in healthy donors. The assay was immunoSEQ multiplex PCR, and TCRdb's table has in-frame clones only and misses some. In the table there are roughly 60,000 clones, about 92% of which are singletons. As to this clone: The antigen remains unidentified.

Regarding the study as a whole: Associated with cytomegalovirus, according to the listing, were approximately 160 TCR beta chains. For most TCR sequences rarity was the rule, although some public TCRs occurred in many donors. It was confirmed in vitro that a few of the CMV-associated chains were specific for CMV antigens.

The material sequenced was PBMCs. The receptor was isolated from a woman aged 18 to 35 in good health and CMV-seronegative.

CDR3 region: CASSFEGAGTDTQYF. The CDR3, as DNA: TGCGCCAGCAGCTTCGAGGGGGCGGGCACAGATACGCAGTATTTT. The chain combines TRBV5-1 with TRBJ2-3, with 7 bases fitting TRBD1. This CDR3 contains 15 residues. Germline V gene data show CDR1 as SGHRS and CDR2 as YFSETQ. V lost 2 bases to trimming and J lost 1 base; unmatched junction nucleotides: 4.